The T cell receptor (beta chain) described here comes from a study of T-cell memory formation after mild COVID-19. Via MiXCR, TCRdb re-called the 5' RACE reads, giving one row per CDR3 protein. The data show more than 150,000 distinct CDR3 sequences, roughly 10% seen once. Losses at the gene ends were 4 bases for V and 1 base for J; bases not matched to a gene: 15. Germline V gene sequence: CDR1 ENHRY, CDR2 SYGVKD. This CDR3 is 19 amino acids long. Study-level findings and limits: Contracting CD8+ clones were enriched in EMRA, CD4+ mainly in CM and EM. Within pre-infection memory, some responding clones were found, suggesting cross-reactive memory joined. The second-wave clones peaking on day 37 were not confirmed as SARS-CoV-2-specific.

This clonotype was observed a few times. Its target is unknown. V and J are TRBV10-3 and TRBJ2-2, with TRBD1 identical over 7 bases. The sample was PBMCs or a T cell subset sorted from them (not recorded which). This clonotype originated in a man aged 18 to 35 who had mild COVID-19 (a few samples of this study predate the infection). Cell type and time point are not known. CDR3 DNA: TGTGCCATCAGTGCCCGGACAGGAGTTTCCACCTTGAACACCGGGGAGCTGTTTTTT. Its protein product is CAISARTGVSTLNTGELFF.